The 9 T cell receptor beta chains below were found in one sample sequenced in a study of control samples from healthy donors and cancer patients. Here immunoSEQ multiplex PCR was the method, and the copy in TCRdb shows in-frame clones only, minus some. Here the sample spans tens of thousands of clones, 91% being singletons. Input material: blood. All receptors derive from a man between 50 and 59 years old in good health.

The chain employs TRBV29-1 and TRBJ1-1; D is ambiguous. The germline V gene has CDR1 SQVTM and CDR2 ANQGSEA. V was clipped by 4 bases and J by 5 bases, with 5 bases between them. The CDR3 has 10 residues. The CDR3 DNA reads TGCAGCGTTGCGAGGACTGAAGCTTTCTTT. As protein: CSVARTEAFF.

This chain uses TRBV7-2 with TRBJ2-7, with D perhaps matching TRBD1 (5 bases). Germline V gene data show CDR1 as SGHTA and CDR2 as FQGNSA. The CDR3 has 13 amino acids. V was cut by 8 bases and J by 5 bases, with 16 bases left in between. CDR3 residues: CASGKGPANEQYF. CDR3 sequence (DNA): TGTGCCAGCGGGAAGGGGCCAGCAAACGAGCAGTACTTC. The whole variable domain, remainder taken from reference TRBV7-2 and TRBJ2-7, is GAGVSQSPSNKVTEKGKDVELRCDPISGHTALYWYRQSLGQGLEFLIYFQGNSAPDKSGLPSDRFSAERTGGSVSTLTIQRTQQEDSAVYLCASGKGPANEQYFGPGTRLTVT.

The chain couples TRBV2 to TRBJ2-1; D may be TRBD1 (6 bases). The CDR3 consists of 14 residues. In germline, CDR1 is SNHLY, CDR2 FYNNEI. With 3 bases removed from V and 8 bases from J, the gap between germline ends came to 14 bases. DNA of the CDR3: TGTGCCAGCAGTGAGGGGGCCGGGCCGCATGAGCAGTTCTTC. Translation gives CASSEGAGPHEQFF.

The sample holds one count of this clone. The V call is TRBV9, the J call TRBJ1-4, with D hard to call. V lost 0 bases to trimming and J lost 12 bases, with 15 bases between them. The CDR3 runs 14 residues. Germline-derived CDR1 and CDR2 are SGDLS and YYNGEE. The CDR3 nucleotides are TGTGCCAGCAGCGTAGAATCCATCCCTAGAGAACTGTTTTTT. Its translation: CASSVESIPRELFF.

V is TRBV5-6 and J is TRBJ2-7, with D possibly matching TRBD1 (6 bases). Germline V lookup: CDR1 SGHDT, CDR2 YYEEEE. This CDR3 comprises 13 residues. Trimming cost V 2 bases and J 5 bases, with 11 bases left between them. The CDR3: CASSLGGHHEQYF. CDR3 nucleotide sequence: TGTGCCAGCAGCTTAGGGGGACACCACGAGCAGTACTTC.

The V gene is TRBV7-9, the J gene TRBJ1-5; D uncertain. Germline V gives CDR1 SEHNR, CDR2 FQNEAQ (reference sequence). The CDR3 runs to 16 residues. Trimming removed 1 base at V and 7 bases at J, with 17 bases between. The CDR3 here is CASSLEPLSSGQPQHF. The CDR3 DNA follows: TGTGCCAGCAGCTTAGAACCCCTTTCCTCGGGACAGCCCCAGCATTTT.

A single count supports this clone. The chain carries TRBV5-1 and TRBJ1-1; D gene ambiguous. Trimming took 0 bases from V and 6 from J, leaving 6 bases between them. There are 12 residues in the CDR3. The V gene's germline CDR1 is SGHRS and CDR2 YFSETQ. The CDR3 nucleotides read TGCGCCAGCAGCTTGGACGGGCCTGAAGCTTTCTTT. It encodes CASSLDGPEAFF.

V usage is TRBV6-5 and J usage is TRBJ2-7; perhaps TRBD2 as D (6 bases). From germline, CDR1 is MNHEY and CDR2 SVGAGI. This CDR3 region has 15 residues. The V end lost 8 bases, the J end lost 0 bases, and 17 bases lay between the germline ends. CDR3 bases: TGTGCCAGCTCCCACCGGGACTCATACTCCTACGAGCAGTACTTC. Protein sequence: CASSHRDSYSYEQYF.

This chain links TRBV7-9 with TRBJ2-2; 12 bases map to TRBD2. The CDR3 length is 15 residues. Germline trimming cut 4 bases from V and 4 bases from J; bases unmatched to any gene: 1. Germline V gene data show CDR1 as SEHNR and CDR2 as FQNEAQ (reference sequence). The CDR3 here is CASSWTSGATGELFF. The CDR3 nucleotides are TGTGCCAGCAGCTGGACTAGCGGGGCCACCGGGGAGCTGTTTTTT. Looking up the rest from reference TRBV7-9 and TRBJ2-2 gives the full variable domain: DTGVSQNPRHKITKRGQNVTFRCDPISEHNRLYWYRQTLGQGPEFLTYFQNEAQLEKSRLLSDRFSAERPKGSFSTLEIQRTEQGDSAMYLCASSWTSGATGELFFGEGSRLTVL.